This T cell receptor (beta chain) was obtained from a study of blood T cell repertoires in COVID-19. Overall study context: Material from acute and convalescent COVID-19 was sourced from the United States, Italy and Spain. Sources were T cells, B-cell-depleted T cells, or PBMCs; the material itself was cDNA or gDNA.

Per the authors' pipeline: Using reference gene primer amplification, nucleated cell counts were estimated. Some clones are missing from TCRdb's copy, which holds only in-frame ones; the method was immunoSEQ multiplex PCR. V and J calls and clone size are those listed in that table; D and trimming were worked out from the DNA. The data hold roughly 200,000 clones, with more than 85% observed a single time. This clone occurred once. Sequencing input: peripheral blood. This TCR derives from a woman aged 30 to 39 with active or convalescent COVID-19.

The CDR3 nucleotides read TGTGCCAGCAGCCTCCCTAGGACAGGGGCGCAGCCCTCCTACGAGCAGTACTTC. Translating it yields CASSLPRTGAQPSYEQYF. The rearrangement links TRBV28 to TRBJ2-7; TRBD1 aligns across 9 bases. The CDR3 sequence is 18 residues long. The germline gives CDR1 MDHEN, CDR2 SYDVKM. The junction had 15 bases not matched to a gene; V was cut back by 6 bases and J by 0 bases.